Below are 29 T cell receptor beta chains sequenced from a single sample in a study of T-cell memory formation after mild COVID-19 (dated by TCRdb to about 2021). The method behind the library was 5' RACE. For sequencing, an Illumina NovaSeq 6000 was employed. The public reads were reanalyzed by TCRdb: fastp trimming at Q25, MiXCR alignment, in-frame beta chains only. CDR3 protein duplicates are merged, each entry listing the most common genes and DNA. Across this sample there are 500,000 to 600,000 distinct CDR3 sequences, with approximately 18% seen only once. The biggest ten clones account for around 13% of the sample. The sequenced sample was PBMCs or a T cell subset sorted from them (not recorded which). The source is an adult woman who had mild COVID-19 (a few samples of this study predate the infection). The sample titles of this study are shuffled in the database, so cell type and time point are left out; the donor was told from shared clones.

This clonotype turned up a few times. The chain employs TRBV18 and TRBJ2-2; D is uncertain. CDR1 is KGHSH and CDR2 is LQKENI in the germline V gene. V lost 5 bases to trimming and J lost 6 bases, with 13 bases between them. The CDR3 has 14 residues. CDR3 protein: CASSADVPAGELFF. CDR3 bases: TGTGCCAGCTCAGCCGACGTCCCGGCCGGGGAGCTGTTTTTT.

J is TRBJ2-1 and V is TRBV5-5, with 8 bases identical to TRBD2. V shed 2 bases, J shed 7 bases, and the junction held 11 bases outside the gene matches. The germline CDR1 and CDR2 sequences are SGHKS and YYEKEE (reference sequence). The CDR3 sequence is 16 residues long. The CDR3 reads CASSFSGLAGSNEQFF. CDR3 coding DNA: TGTGCCAGCAGCTTTTCCGGACTAGCAGGGTCGAATGAGCAGTTCTTC.

The rearrangement joins TRBV7-9 to TRBJ1-2; 8 bases are shared with TRBD1. There are 14 residues in the CDR3. V lost 5 bases to trimming and J lost 2 bases; unmatched junction nucleotides: 4. CDR1 is SEHNR, CDR2 FQNEAQ, per germline (reference sequence). This chain's CDR3 is CASSVDRGNYGYTF. The CDR3 DNA follows: TGTGCCAGCAGCGTCGACAGGGGCAACTATGGCTACACCTTC.

The V gene is TRBV14, the J gene TRBJ2-7; D is perhaps TRBD2 (5 bases). The CDR3 loop spans 14 amino acids. Trimming shortened V by 2 bases and J by 6 bases, and 14 bases separated the two germline ends. Germline V gene data show CDR1 as SGHDN and CDR2 as FVKESK. CDR3 DNA sequence: TGTGCCAGCAGCCAACGTGTGGGGAGCCCCGAGCAGTACTTC. Translated, it gives CASSQRVGSPEQYF.

The chain recombines TRBV6-2 or TRBV6-3 with TRBJ2-7; D remains ambiguous. This CDR3 spans 12 amino acids. In germline, CDR1 is MNHEY, CDR2 SVGEGT. With 4 bases removed from V and 5 bases from J, the gap between germline ends came to 9 bases. CDR3 amino acids: CASSSFGNEQYF. As DNA, the CDR3 is TGTGCCAGCAGTTCATTTGGGAACGAGCAGTACTTC.

J is TRBJ2-7 and V is TRBV23-1, with a possible D match to TRBD1 (6 bases). TRBV23-1 is labeled an ORF, and its function is uncertain. Between the trimmed V and J ends, which lost 7 bases and 2 bases, there was a span of 18 bases. The CDR3 is 15 residues long. The DNA of the CDR3 is TGCGCCAGCAATCGACAGGATCGAAGACCCTACGAGCAGTACTTC. Protein sequence: CASNRQDRRPYEQYF.

The sample holds a few counts of this clonotype. In DNA form, the CDR3 reads TGTGCCAGCAGCCCGGGGGCCGAGGCGGCCAATGAGCAGTTCTTC. Its translation: CASSPGAEAANEQFF. The J gene is TRBJ2-1, the V gene TRBV7-8, with D perhaps being TRBD1 or TRBD2 (6 bases each). The CDR3 totals 15 residues. V was cut by 5 bases and J by 6 bases, with 17 bases left in between. The V gene's germline CDR1 is SGHVS and CDR2 FQNEAQ.

This chain uses TRBV6-5 with TRBJ2-1; D is undetermined. This CDR3 has 15 residues. The germline CDR1 and CDR2 sequences are MNHEY and SVGAGI. Deletions cut 6 bases from V and 1 base from J, with 13 bases between. Here the CDR3 reads CASSSTLESYNEQFF. The CDR3 DNA sequence: TGTGCCAGCAGCTCGACATTGGAATCCTACAATGAGCAGTTCTTC.

The chain employs TRBV24-1 and TRBJ2-1; 9 nucleotides agree with TRBD1. Germline assignment: CDR1 KGHDR and CDR2 SFDVKD. The CDR3 consists of 17 residues. V lost 4 bases to trimming and J lost 1 base; unmatched junction nucleotides: 7. CDR3 sequence: CATSDPPGQGSYNEQFF. In DNA, the CDR3 is TGTGCCACCAGTGACCCCCCGGGACAGGGATCCTACAATGAGCAGTTCTTC.

The sample holds a few counts of this clonotype. This rearrangement joins TRBV20-1 to TRBJ2-1; 7 bases line up with TRBD2. Per germline, CDR1 DFQATT and CDR2 SNEGSKA (reference sequence). CDR3 length: 13 amino acids. V trimming: 4 bases; J trimming: 8 bases; junction bases outside the gene matches: 8. The CDR3 DNA reads TGCAGTGCTACAAGACTAGCTATTCATGAGCAGTTCTTC. This encodes CSATRLAIHEQFF.

The V gene is TRBV6-6, the J gene TRBJ2-7; the match to TRBD2 covers 8 bases. Trimming at V came to 7 bases and at J to 1 base, leaving 15 bases not matched to a gene. There are 17 residues in the CDR3. Germline CDR1 and CDR2: MNHNY and SVGAGI (reference sequence). The CDR3 coding sequence is TGTGCCAGCATGAGGCGAGGCGGGCGACTAGCGTCCTACGAGCAGTACTTC. It encodes CASMRRGGRLASYEQYF.

The rearrangement uses TRBV11-2 and TRBJ2-5, with 11 bases fitting TRBD2. Germline CDR1 reads SGHAT; CDR2 reads FQNNGV. V shed 2 bases, J shed 3 bases, and the junction held 2 bases outside the gene matches. There are 15 residues in the CDR3. The CDR3 loop reads CASSLWGLAEETQYF. The CDR3 DNA reads as TGTGCCAGCAGCTTATGGGGACTAGCGGAAGAGACCCAGTACTTC.

The chain employs TRBV18 and TRBJ1-2; TRBD1 matches at 10 bases. Germline lookup yields CDR1 KGHSH and CDR2 LQKENI. The CDR3 has 15 amino acids. The V gene end was trimmed by 0 bases and the J gene end by 5 bases; junction bases not matched to a gene: 3. The CDR3 DNA follows: TGTGCCAGCTCACCACCGGGGACAGGGGAATATGGCTACACCTTC. Translating it yields CASSPPGTGEYGYTF.

This clonotype showed up just a few times. Mismatch with germline at one junction end may stem from a read error. The rearrangement uses TRBV28 and TRBJ1-5, with 9 bases that match TRBD1. The germline CDR1 and CDR2 sequences are MDHEN and SYDVKM. The CDR3 runs 15 residues. CDR3 sequence: CASSSGQGSTQPQHF. The CDR3 DNA follows: TGTGCCAGCAGTTCCGGACAGGGGAGCACTCAGCCCCAGCATTTT.

This clonotype was seen ten or more times. The chain joins TRBV6-5 to TRBJ2-2; no definite D call. Trimming cost V 6 bases and J 2 bases, with 4 bases left between them. CDR3 length equals 12 residues. The germline V gene encodes CDR1 MNHEY and CDR2 SVGAGI. Here the CDR3 DNA reads TGTGCCAGCAGATTTAACACCGGGGAGCTGTTTTTT. This translates into CASRFNTGELFF.

The chain is built from TRBV15 and TRBJ2-3; D ambiguous. This CDR3 comprises 13 residues. From germline, CDR1 is LNHNV and CDR2 YYDKDF (reference sequence). Trimming shortened V by 0 bases and J by 4 bases, and 5 bases separated the two germline ends. The CDR3 DNA reads TGTGCCACCAGCAGAGAGGTCGCAGATACGCAGTATTTT. This translates into CATSREVADTQYF.

The gene calls are TRBV5-1 and TRBJ2-1; TRBD2 matches at 15 bases. Looked up from germline, CDR1 is SGHRS and CDR2 is YFSETQ. This CDR3 has 18 residues. V gave up 4 bases and J gave up 0 bases; unmatched junction bases: 5. The chain's CDR3 is CASSPPGLAGGSYNEQFF. In nucleotides, the CDR3 is TGCGCCAGCAGCCCACCGGGACTAGCGGGGGGCTCCTACAATGAGCAGTTCTTC.

This clonotype was seen more than once but under ten times. The rearrangement joins TRBV25-1 to TRBJ1-1, with D uncertain. This CDR3 has 13 residues. Trimming took off 5 bases at V and 4 bases at J, with 11 bases between the two ends. Germline lookup yields CDR1 MGHDK and CDR2 SYGVNS. CDR3 sequence (DNA): TGTGCCAGCAGTTCGGAGACCGTCACTGAAGCTTTCTTT. Translating it yields CASSSETVTEAFF. Based on the CDR3 plus reference TRBV25-1 and TRBJ1-1, the full variable domain is EADIYQTPRYLVIGTGKKITLECSQTMGHDKMYWYQQDPGMELHLIHYSYGVNSTEKGDLSSESTVSRIRTEHFPLTLESARPSHTSQYLCASSSETVTEAFFGQGTRLTVV.

J is TRBJ1-2 and V is TRBV5-1; 7 bases match TRBD1. CDR1 and CDR2 from the germline V gene are SGHRS and YFSETQ. The CDR3 is 14 residues long. Trimming took 4 bases from V and 8 from J; bases not matched to a gene: 11. DNA of the CDR3: TGCGCCAGCAGCAAGGAGAGGGGGCGGGAAGGCTACACCTTC. It yields the protein CASSKERGREGYTF.

This clonotype appeared a few times. The chain is built from TRBV5-6 and TRBJ1-1, with D unclear. The V end was cut by 3 bases, the J end by 11 bases, with 14 bases between. Per germline, CDR1 SGHDT and CDR2 YYEEEE. CDR3 length: 12 amino acids. CDR3 in DNA: TGTGCCAGCAGCTCTGGCCTTGGGGAGGCTTTCTTT. It translates to CASSSGLGEAFF.

This clonotype was seen ten or more times. This sequence joins TRBV7-9 and TRBJ1-3, with a tentative D call TRBD1 (5 bases). V was trimmed by 1 base and J by 9 bases, leaving 7 bases between them. Germline loops: CDR1 SEHNR, CDR2 FQNEAQ (reference sequence). The CDR3 consists of 12 residues. The CDR3: CASSLDGGTIYF. The CDR3 coding sequence is TGTGCCAGCAGCTTAGATGGGGGCACCATATATTTT.

This sequence joins TRBV4-1 and TRBJ1-2; D unclear. Per germline, CDR1 MGHRA and CDR2 YSYEKL. The CDR3 covers 14 residues. V gave up 3 bases and J gave up 5 bases, with 13 bases separating them. This chain's CDR3 is CASSQTMDRYGYTF. The CDR3 region has the DNA TGCGCCAGCAGCCAGACGATGGATCGGTATGGCTACACCTTC.

V and J are TRBV16 and TRBJ1-3, with 7 bases fitting TRBD1. Germline V gives CDR1 KGHSY, CDR2 FQNENV. The CDR3 is made up of 16 amino acids. V lost 0 bases to trimming and J lost 2 bases; unmatched junction nucleotides: 4. The CDR3 nucleotides are TGTGCCAGCAGCCAATCACAAGGGGGCACTGGAAACACCATATATTTT. It is translated as CASSQSQGGTGNTIYF.

In this sample, this clonotype turned up a few times. J is TRBJ2-7 and V is TRBV7-9; 7 bases fit TRBD2. Per the germline V gene, CDR1 is SEHNR and CDR2 is FQNEAQ (reference sequence). J was trimmed by 0 bases and V by 5 bases; bases with no gene match: 7. CDR3 size: 15 residues. The CDR3 DNA is TGTGCCAGCAGCCCCCGGGGAGGGGTCTCCTACGAGCAGTACTTC. Translation gives CASSPRGGVSYEQYF.

The V gene is TRBV5-1, the J gene TRBJ1-1; 9 nucleotides line up with TRBD1. V dropped 3 bases and J dropped 2; count of bases not matched to a gene: 8. The germline gives CDR1 SGHRS, CDR2 YFSETQ. The CDR3 runs 16 residues. The CDR3: CASSSNRGLGNTEAFF. CDR3 nucleotides: TGCGCCAGCAGCTCCAACAGGGGGCTGGGAAACACTGAAGCTTTCTTT.

The CDR3 DNA reads as TGTGCCAGCAGCTTCAATCCGGGGGGGCTGGTCGAGCAGTACTTC. Translation gives CASSFNPGGLVEQYF. V is TRBV5-4 and J is TRBJ2-7; 8 bases map to TRBD2. The germline V gene has CDR1 SGHNT and CDR2 YYREEE (reference sequence). V was pared by 2 bases and J by 6 bases, with 10 bases of the junction left unmatched. The CDR3 contains 15 residues. Full variable domain (outside the CDR3, taken from reference TRBV5-4 and TRBJ2-7): ETGVTQSPTHLIKTRGQQVTLRCSSQSGHNTVSWYQQALGQGPQFIFQYYREEENGRGNFPPRFSGLQFPNYSSELNVNALELDDSALYLCASSFNPGGLVEQYFGPGTRLTVT.

The chain uses TRBV12-3 or TRBV12-4 and TRBJ1-1; 8 bases are shared with TRBD1. J lost 9 bases, V lost 3 bases, and 6 bases had no gene match. The CDR3 is 13 residues long. The CDR3 DNA is TGTGCCAGCAGTTTTCGGCCAGGGGGCAAAGCTTTCTTT. It translates to CASSFRPGGKAFF.

The chain links TRBV3-1 to TRBJ2-5; D is undetermined. Trimming pared 0 bases from V and 2 bases from J, leaving 10 bases between. The CDR3 contains 15 residues. Germline-derived CDR1 and CDR2 are LGHDT and YNNKEL (reference sequence). CDR3 region: CASSQEIEEQETQYF. CDR3 in DNA: TGTGCCAGCAGCCAAGAAATCGAGGAACAAGAGACCCAGTACTTC.

This clonotype was counted a few times. The gene calls are TRBV4-3 and TRBJ2-7, with 7 nucleotides matching TRBD1. The trim removed 3 bases at V and 2 bases at J, leaving 7 bases unmatched. CDR3 length: 15 residues. Per the germline V gene, CDR1 is LGHNA and CDR2 is YSLEER. CDR3 protein: CASSQAPGQTYEQYF. The CDR3 DNA sequence: TGCGCCAGCAGCCAGGCCCCGGGACAGACCTACGAGCAGTACTTC.